The 19 T cell receptor beta chains given below trace back to one sample, sequenced in a study of blood T cell repertoires in COVID-19. Sequencing was performed with immunoSEQ multiplex PCR; in TCRdb, only in-frame clones are kept and a portion is missing. The top ten hold over 1% of the sample, which has 100,000 to 150,000 clones, 88% seen once. The sample comprised peripheral blood. These receptors were collected from a woman of 80 years or more with acute or convalescent COVID-19.

The chain employs TRBV9 and TRBJ2-2, with D maybe TRBD2 (6 bases). Between the trimmed V and J ends, which lost 4 bases and 1 base, there was a span of 11 bases. Germline V gene lookup returns CDR1 SGDLS and CDR2 YYNGEE. The CDR3 runs to 15 residues. This CDR3 is CASSRRDLNTGELFF. The CDR3 DNA reads as TGTGCCAGCAGCCGCCGGGACTTGAACACCGGGGAGCTGTTTTTT.

The V call is TRBV28, the J call TRBJ1-5; 8 positions agree with TRBD1. The ends lost 1 base at V and 4 bases at J; junction bases unmatched: 12. Germline V lookup: CDR1 MDHEN, CDR2 SYDVKM. This CDR3 is built from 18 residues. CDR3 nucleotide sequence: TGTGCCAGCAGTTTATATAGGAGGGGGGACAGGCGGAATCAGCCCCAGCATTTT. Its protein is CASSLYRRGDRRNQPQHF.

This chain links TRBV5-4 with TRBJ2-7; TRBD1 matches at 9 bases. The CDR3 runs to 15 residues. V gave up 4 bases and J gave up 3 bases; unmatched junction bases: 8. CDR1 is SGHNT, CDR2 YYREEE, per germline (reference sequence). The CDR3 sequence is CASSRGETGGYEQYF. In DNA form, the CDR3 reads TGTGCCAGCAGCAGGGGAGAGACAGGGGGCTACGAGCAGTACTTC.

The V call is TRBV9, the J call TRBJ2-3, with D tentatively TRBD2 (6 bases). Germline V lookup: CDR1 SGDLS, CDR2 YYNGEE. This CDR3 has 15 residues. Trimming removed 0 bases at V and 4 bases at J, with 12 bases between. Written as DNA, the CDR3 is TGTGCCAGCAGCGTAGCTGGAGGGCTCCCAGATACGCAGTATTTT. Translating it yields CASSVAGGLPDTQYF.

This chain links TRBV4-1 with TRBJ2-3; 14 nucleotides agree with TRBD2. In germline, CDR1 is MGHRA, CDR2 YSYEKL. V lost 0 bases and J lost 3; bases outside the gene matches: 8. The CDR3 spans 19 residues. Here the CDR3 reads CASSQEYGTSGSRTDTQYF. The CDR3 DNA is TGCGCCAGCAGCCAAGAGTACGGGACTAGCGGGAGCAGGACAGATACGCAGTATTTT.

The chain combines TRBV3-1 (or the pseudogene TRBV3-2) with TRBJ2-1; TRBD2 matches at 16 bases. The germline V gene encodes CDR1 LGHDT and CDR2 YNNKEL (reference sequence). The CDR3 length is 21 residues. Trimming removed 3 bases from V and 6 bases from J; junction bases left unmatched: 17. In DNA, the CDR3 is TGTGCCAGCAGCCATAAACTAAACGGGACTAGCGGGAGGGCCCAGGGCAATGAGCAGTTCTTC. Residues: CASSHKLNGTSGRAQGNEQFF.

The CDR3 protein is CASSLRGNGYTF. The CDR3 coding sequence is TGTGCCAGCAGCCTAAGGGGGAATGGCTACACCTTC. J is TRBJ1-2 and V is TRBV2; TRBD1 is a possible D gene (6 bases). The germline gives CDR1 SNHLY, CDR2 FYNNEI. This CDR3 spans 12 amino acids. V was clipped by 6 bases and J by 6 bases, with 11 bases between them.

The V call is TRBV5-5, the J call TRBJ2-5; a weak D match, TRBD1 (6 bases). This CDR3 is 14 amino acids long. The V gene's germline CDR1 is SGHKS and CDR2 YYEKEE (reference sequence). Trimming left V 4 bases short and J 6 bases short, with 16 bases between. The CDR3 DNA follows: TGTGCCAGCAGCCTTTGGACAGACCAGCAGACCCAGTACTTC. Translating it yields CASSLWTDQQTQYF. Variable domain in full (rest from reference TRBV5-5 and TRBJ2-5): DAGVTQSPTHLIKTRGQQVTLRCSPISGHKSVSWYQQVLGQGPQFIFQYYEKEERGRGNFPDRFSARQFPNYSSELNVNALLLGDSALYLCASSLWTDQQTQYFGPGTRLLVL.

This chain's CDR3 is CASSTGLAPRGADTQYF. The CDR3 nucleotides read TGTGCCAGCAGCACTGGACTAGCACCGAGGGGGGCAGATACGCAGTATTTT. J is TRBJ2-3 and V is TRBV5-4; TRBD2 matches 8 bases. This CDR3 has 17 residues. V shed 4 bases and J 4 bases; nucleotides not matched to a gene: 14. Germline V gene data show CDR1 as SGHNT and CDR2 as YYREEE (reference sequence).

CDR3 sequence (DNA): TGTGCCAGCAGCCAACGGAGGGGCGGGAGATGGTTCTCCGAGCAGTACTTC. It codes for CASSQRRGGRWFSEQYF. The chain employs TRBV3-1 (or the pseudogene TRBV3-2) and TRBJ2-7; 7 bases align to TRBD2. This CDR3 comprises 17 residues. Germline loops: CDR1 LGHDT, CDR2 YNNKEL (reference sequence). The V and J ends lost 2 bases and 6 bases, in that order; junction bases with no gene match: 16.

The rearrangement joins TRBV18 to TRBJ2-1; 7 bases agree with TRBD1. CDR1 and CDR2 (germline): KGHSH, LQKENI. The CDR3 contains 14 residues. V shed 3 bases and J 8 bases; nucleotides not matched to a gene: 7. Here the CDR3 reads CASSPRAGGHEQFF. The CDR3 DNA is TGTGCCAGCTCACCTCGGGCAGGGGGACATGAGCAGTTCTTC.

The table lists this clone with a few counts. The chain combines TRBV6-5 with TRBJ1-2; TRBD1 matches at 7 bases. Trimming took 6 bases from V and 7 from J; bases not matched to a gene: 8. Germline CDR1 MNHEY, CDR2 SVGAGI. This CDR3 has 13 residues. The CDR3 bases are TGTGCCAGCAGCCTAATCAAGGGGGCTGGCTACACCTTC. This sequence encodes CASSLIKGAGYTF.

J is TRBJ1-5 and V is TRBV7-2, with D maybe TRBD1 (6 bases). The CDR3 runs 15 residues. V was pared by 5 bases and J by 1 base, with 12 bases between. In germline, CDR1 is SGHTA, CDR2 FQGNSA. DNA for the CDR3: TGTGCCAGCAGCATACAGGGCGGAAGCAATCAGCCCCAGCATTTT. Protein product: CASSIQGGSNQPQHF. The whole variable domain, filled in from reference TRBV7-2 and TRBJ1-5, reads GAGVSQSPSNKVTEKGKDVELRCDPISGHTALYWYRQSLGQGLEFLIYFQGNSAPDKSGLPSDRFSAERTGGSVSTLTIQRTQQEDSAVYLCASSIQGGSNQPQHFGDGTRLSIL.

This clone has just one count. The rearrangement links TRBV4-1 to TRBJ2-3; 9 bases agree with TRBD1. CDR3 length: 15 amino acids. J lost 0 bases, V lost 4 bases, and 2 bases had no gene match. Germline CDR1 is MGHRA and CDR2 is YSYEKL. The CDR3 sequence is CASSLGQGSTDTQYF. CDR3 sequence (DNA): TGCGCCAGCAGCCTAGGACAGGGGAGCACAGATACGCAGTATTTT.

This clone is categorized as medium-sized. The chain recombines TRBV2 with TRBJ1-1; no clear D gene. The CDR3 spans 14 residues. V lost 1 base and J lost 1, with 7 bases in between. Per germline, CDR1 SNHLY and CDR2 FYNNEI. CDR3: CASSEVGENTEAFF. The CDR3, as DNA: TGTGCCAGCAGTGAAGTGGGCGAGAACACTGAAGCTTTCTTT.

DNA for the CDR3: TGTGCCAGCAGCTCTCACTGGGAGGAAAAACTGTTTTTT. As protein: CASSSHWEEKLFF. The rearrangement links TRBV7-2 to TRBJ1-4; D gene ambiguous. Trimming took off 4 bases at V and 8 bases at J, with 11 bases between the two ends. Germline-derived CDR1 and CDR2 are SGHTA and FQGNSA. The CDR3 runs 13 residues. Together with reference TRBV7-2 and TRBJ1-4, the CDR3 gives the full variable domain: GAGVSQSPSNKVTEKGKDVELRCDPISGHTALYWYRQSLGQGLEFLIYFQGNSAPDKSGLPSDRFSAERTGGSVSTLTIQRTQQEDSAVYLCASSSHWEEKLFFGSGTQLSVL.

The chain couples TRBV5-4 to TRBJ2-5; D is ambiguous. This CDR3 has 13 residues. CDR1 and CDR2 (germline): SGHNT, YYREEE (reference sequence). Trimming pared 2 bases from V and 2 bases from J, leaving 7 bases between. This chain's CDR3 is CASSLPSQETQYF. Written as DNA, the CDR3 is TGTGCCAGCAGCTTACCCAGTCAAGAGACCCAGTACTTC. The variable domain in full, with the rest retrieved from reference TRBV5-4 and TRBJ2-5, is ETGVTQSPTHLIKTRGQQVTLRCSSQSGHNTVSWYQQALGQGPQFIFQYYREEENGRGNFPPRFSGLQFPNYSSELNVNALELDDSALYLCASSLPSQETQYFGPGTRLLVL.

This clone was picked up one time. The chain links TRBV27 to TRBJ1-6; the D is unclear. Trimming stripped 5 bases from V and 8 bases from J, with 22 bases between. The CDR3 runs to 17 residues. Per the germline V gene, CDR1 is MNHEY and CDR2 is SMNVEV (reference sequence). The CDR3 here is CASSLQRKRAADSPLHF. In DNA form, the CDR3 reads TGTGCCAGCAGTCTGCAGAGGAAGCGGGCTGCAGATTCACCCCTCCACTTT.

This clone was found once. CDR3 nucleotide sequence: TGTGCCAGCAGTGAATTACGAGGGCGTGTATCGGATACGCAGTATTTT. Its protein is CASSELRGRVSDTQYF. V usage is TRBV25-1 and J usage is TRBJ2-3, with TRBD2 as a possible D gene (5 bases). CDR1 is MGHDK and CDR2 is SYGVNS in the germline V gene. This CDR3 region has 16 residues. The V gene lost 1 base and the J gene lost 6 bases, with 17 bases spanning the gap.